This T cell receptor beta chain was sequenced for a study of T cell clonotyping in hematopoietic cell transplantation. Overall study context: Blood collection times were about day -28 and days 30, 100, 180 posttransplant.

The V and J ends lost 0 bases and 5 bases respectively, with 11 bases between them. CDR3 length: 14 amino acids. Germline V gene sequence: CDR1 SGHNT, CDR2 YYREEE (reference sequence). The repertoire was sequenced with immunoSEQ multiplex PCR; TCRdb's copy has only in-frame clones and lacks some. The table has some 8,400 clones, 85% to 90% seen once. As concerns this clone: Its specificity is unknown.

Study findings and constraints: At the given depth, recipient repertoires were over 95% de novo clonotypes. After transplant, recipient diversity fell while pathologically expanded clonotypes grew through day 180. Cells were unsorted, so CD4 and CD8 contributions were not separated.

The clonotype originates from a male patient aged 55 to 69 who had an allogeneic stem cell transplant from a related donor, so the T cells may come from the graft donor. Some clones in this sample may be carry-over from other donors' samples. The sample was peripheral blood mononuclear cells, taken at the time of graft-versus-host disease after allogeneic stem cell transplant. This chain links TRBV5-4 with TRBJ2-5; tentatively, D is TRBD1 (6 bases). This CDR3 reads CASSLDPDRETQYF. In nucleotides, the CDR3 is TGTGCCAGCAGCTTGGATCCAGACAGGGAGACCCAGTACTTC.